Listed below are T cell receptor beta chains from one sample, sequenced in a study of shared T cell receptors in the human thymus. TCRdb's copy holds only in-frame clones and misses some; the assay was immunoSEQ multiplex PCR. The sample shows hundreds of thousands of clones, around 87% of them seen only once. The sample also formed part of further work on human thymus T cells.

Sequencing was carried out using thymocytes. Receptors originate from a boy younger than two with a congenital heart defect. CDR3s include the opening cysteine and the closing phenylalanine or tryptophan. The order of the fields is J gene, V gene, D gene, clone size, CDR3 protein, CDR3 DNA. D genes are given only for firm matches. Clone size is stated in some rows and not others, as once, few, many or a class when expanded.

TRBJ2-7	TRBV7-2	TRBD2	.	CASSCGRGLNHEQYF	TGTGCCAGCAGCTGCGGGAGGGGGTTAAATCACGAGCAGTACTTC
TRBJ2-1	TRBV27	.	.	CASSVVLVPPGNEQFF	TGTGCCAGCAGTGTAGTACTAGTCCCTCCTGGGAATGAGCAGTTCTTC
TRBJ1-1	TRBV6-1	.	.	CASPLREAFF	TGTGCCAGCCCCCTGAGGGAAGCTTTCTTT
TRBJ2-7	TRBV6-5	TRBD2	.	CASSSGLAGEAEQYF	TGTGCCAGCAGCTCGGGACTAGCGGGAGAGGCCGAGCAGTACTTC
TRBJ2-3	TRBV6-1	TRBD2	.	CASPPTSGGTDTQYF	TGTGCCAGCCCACCGACTAGCGGGGGGACAGATACGCAGTATTTT
TRBJ2-1	TRBV29-1	.	.	CSVEGNELNEQFF	TGCAGCGTTGAAGGAAATGAGCTCAATGAGCAGTTCTTC
TRBJ2-7	TRBV5-5	TRBD2	few	CASSLAVAGVPEQYF	TGTGCCAGCAGCTTGGCGGTAGCGGGAGTCCCCGAGCAGTACTTC
TRBJ1-1	TRBV20-1	.	.	CRLGTGTEAFF	TGCAGGCTTGGGACTGGCACTGAAGCTTTCTTT
TRBJ1-3	TRBV11-2	TRBD1	.	CASSRKETGSSGNTIYF	TGTGCCAGCAGCCGCAAAGAGACAGGGAGTTCTGGAAACACCATATATTTT
TRBJ2-1	TRBV27	.	.	CASSLSDPRGEQFF	TGTGCCAGCAGTTTATCGGACCCAAGAGGGGAGCAGTTCTTC
TRBJ1-1	TRBV20-1	.	.	CSAYTGSKAFF	TGCAGTGCATATACAGGGAGCAAAGCTTTCTTT
TRBJ2-3	TRBV11-3	TRBD2	.	CASSSKRESASDTQYF	TGTGCCAGCAGCTCTAAGCGGGAGAGTGCTTCAGATACGCAGTATTTT
TRBJ1-2	TRBV9	.	.	CASSVDPLQGANYGYTF	TGTGCCAGCAGCGTAGATCCCTTACAGGGAGCTAACTATGGCTACACCTTC
TRBJ2-4	TRBV15	TRBD2	.	CATSRGGLAGNRNIQYF	TGTGCCACCAGCAGAGGGGGACTAGCGGGAAATAGAAACATTCAGTACTTC
TRBJ2-7	TRBV11-2	.	.	CASTECGHLGRSYEQYF	TGTGCCAGCACTGAGTGCGGACACCTCGGACGCTCCTACGAGCAGTACTTC
TRBJ2-7	TRBV19	.	.	CASSILRQGRVYEQYF	TGTGCCAGTAGTATCCTGAGGCAGGGGAGGGTCTACGAGCAGTACTTC
TRBJ2-7	TRBV10-3	TRBD2	.	CAISQREDEQYF	TGTGCCATCAGCCAGCGGGAGGACGAGCAGTACTTC